This paragraph covers one T cell receptor (beta chain) sequence. Its specificity is not known. The CDR3 has 14 amino acids. The V gene's germline CDR1 is SEHNR and CDR2 FQNEAQ (reference sequence). Trimming stripped 1 base from V and 6 bases from J, with 13 bases between. The sample comes from a study of identical twins. cDNA carried unique molecular identifiers, and a universal primer site was added by template switching. TCRdb reprocessed the 5' RACE reads via MiXCR and lists one record per CDR3 protein. Among more than 250,000 distinct CDR3 sequences, roughly 8.6% were seen once, and the ten largest hold roughly 2%. Study conclusions and caveats: High-abundance cord blood beta clonotypes had fewer insertions; memory repertoires showed none.

These data were likewise used in another study, on yellow fever vaccine responses in identical twins.

The sample was memory (CD45RO+) T cells sorted from blood. The genes are TRBV7-9 and TRBJ2-7; D perhaps matches TRBD1 (5 bases). This TCR was recovered from a woman under 30 in good health. CDR3 residues: CASSLGIRAGEQYF. The DNA of the CDR3 is TGTGCCAGCAGCTTAGGTATCAGGGCTGGCGAGCAGTACTTC.